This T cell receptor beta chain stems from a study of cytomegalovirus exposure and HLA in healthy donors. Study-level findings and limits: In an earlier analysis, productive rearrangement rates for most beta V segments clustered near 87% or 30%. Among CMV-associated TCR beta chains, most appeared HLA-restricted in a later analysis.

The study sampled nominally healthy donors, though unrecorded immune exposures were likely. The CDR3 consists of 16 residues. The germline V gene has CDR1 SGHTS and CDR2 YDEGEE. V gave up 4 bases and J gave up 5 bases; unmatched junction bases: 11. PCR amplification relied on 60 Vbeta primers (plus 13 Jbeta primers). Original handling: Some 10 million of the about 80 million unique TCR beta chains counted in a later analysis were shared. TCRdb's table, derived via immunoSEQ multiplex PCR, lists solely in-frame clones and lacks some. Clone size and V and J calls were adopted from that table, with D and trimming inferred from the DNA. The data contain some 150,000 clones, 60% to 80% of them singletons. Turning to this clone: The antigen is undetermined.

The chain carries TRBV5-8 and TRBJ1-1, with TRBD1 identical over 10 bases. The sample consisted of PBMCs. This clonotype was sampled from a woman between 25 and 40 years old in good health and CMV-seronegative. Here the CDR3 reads CASSLGTGTGETEAFF. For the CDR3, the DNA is TGTGCCAGCAGCCTCGGGACCGGGACAGGGGAAACTGAAGCTTTCTTT.